These T cell receptor beta chains were read from a single sample in a study of T cell responses to AZD1222 COVID-19 vaccine. Sequencing used immunoSEQ multiplex PCR; TCRdb keeps in-frame clones, though not all of them. This sample has 250,000 to 300,000 clones, with 85% to 95% found just once. The material was peripheral blood, obtained 28 days after the second AZD1222 dose. The receptors were gathered from an adult who received the AZD1222 COVID-19 vaccine. The CDR3 runs from the conserved cysteine through the conserved F or W. A D gene is named only where the DNA matches it firmly. Size tells how often a clone was seen (once, few, many) or the class of an expanded clone, and some rows leave it out.

TRBV25-1,.,TRBJ1-4,.,16,TGTGCCAGCAGTGATCCGACGACAGGTCCTAATGAAAAACTGTTTTTT,CASSDPTTGPNEKLFF
TRBV4-2,.,TRBJ2-7,TRBD1,17,TGTGCCAGCAGCCACTCGGACAGGGGACCTGATTCCTACGAGCAGTACTTC,CASSHSDRGPDSYEQYF
TRBV27,.,TRBJ2-5,.,14,TGTGCCAGCGCACTTACGGGACGAGCAGAGACCCAGTACTTC,CASALTGRAETQYF
TRBV5-6,.,TRBJ1-6,.,16,TGTGCCAGCAGCTCCAGGGCCGTGGTGCTGGATTCACCCCTCCACTTT,CASSSRAVVLDSPLHF
TRBV2,.,TRBJ1-2,TRBD1,17,TGTGCCAGCAGTACCGGGACAGGGGGCGCATTTGACTATGGCTACACCTTC,CASSTGTGGAFDYGYTF
TRBV5-4,.,TRBJ1-1,.,15,TGTGCCAGCAGCTTGGCTGACGGATTGAACACTGAAGCTTTCTTT,CASSLADGLNTEAFF
TRBV7-9,once,TRBJ1-1,.,13,TGTGCCAGCAGCCGAGGGGCTAACACTGAAGCTTTCTTT,CASSRGANTEAFF
TRBV20-1,.,TRBJ1-5,.,12,TGCAGTGCTAGTCTGCAGAATCAGCCCCAGCATTTT,CSASLQNQPQHF
TRBV10-3,once,TRBJ2-7,.,17,TGTGCCATCAGTGAGTCGAGTTTGGTCCGGAGCTCCTACGAGCAGTACTTC,CAISESSLVRSSYEQYF
TRBV4-1,.,TRBJ1-1,TRBD1,15,TGCGCCAGCAGCCAGACAGGGGCCGTATACACTGAAGCTTTCTTT,CASSQTGAVYTEAFF
TRBV10-3,.,TRBJ2-7,TRBD2,14,TGTGCCATCAGTGAGTCGTCGGGAGGCTCCGAGCAGTACTTC,CAISESSGGSEQYF
TRBV7-6,.,TRBJ1-1,.,16,TGTGCCAGCAGCCCGAACGTCGGCAGGGTTTACACTGAAGCTTTCTTT,CASSPNVGRVYTEAFF
TRBV20-1,once,TRBJ2-7,.,14,TGCAGTGCTAGTAGGGCCCAGGGGCCCTACGAGCAGTACTTC,CSASRAQGPYEQYF
TRBV28,once,TRBJ2-2,TRBD2,14,TGTGCCAGCGGGACTAGCGGGAGCATCGGGGAGCTGTTTTTT,CASGTSGSIGELFF
TRBV19,.,TRBJ2-3,TRBD2,16,TGTGCCAGTAGCCGACTTCTAGGGGAGGGACCAGATACGCAGTATTTT,CASSRLLGEGPDTQYF
TRBV28,.,TRBJ2-7,.,14,TGTGCCAGCAGTTCATGGACTATTTCCTACGAGCAGTACTTC,CASSSWTISYEQYF
TRBV7-9,.,TRBJ2-7,.,11,TGTGCCAGCAGCTTAGCTGGGGAGCAGTACTTC,CASSLAGEQYF
TRBV3-1/TRBV3-2,.,TRBJ1-4,.,14,TGTGCCAGCAGCCTGTCATCGACATTGGCAAAACTGTTTTTT,CASSLSSTLAKLFF
TRBV3-1/TRBV3-2,.,TRBJ2-1,TRBD1,14,TGTGCCAGCAGCCAACCAGGGGGAAACAATGAGCAGTTCTTC,CASSQPGGNNEQFF
TRBV19,.,TRBJ1-5,.,14,TGTGCCAGTAGTATCCCCAGGATTGTTCAGCCCCAGCATTTT,CASSIPRIVQPQHF
TRBV5-4,.,TRBJ2-5,TRBD2,12,TGTGCCAGCAGCCCCGGGGGGGAGACCCAGTACTTC,CASSPGGETQYF
TRBV7-6,once,TRBJ2-7,.,11,TGTGCCAGCAGTTCAGGACTGGAGCAGTACTTC,CASSSGLEQYF
TRBV2,.,TRBJ1-6,.,13,TGTGCCAGCAGTGAAGAGAAGGTCTCACCCCTCCACTTT,CASSEEKVSPLHF